A single sample gave rise to the 7 T cell receptor beta chains below, sequenced in a study of T cells in Graves' hyperthyroidism and ophthalmopathy. TCR beta CDR3 region amplification was performed from RNA transcripts. The HTBI primer set was used in a first-round RT-PCR of the TCR CDR3. TCRdb itself ran the multiplex PCR reads through MiXCR, one entry per CDR3 protein. The table includes hundreds of thousands of distinct CDR3 sequences, 16% detected once. Sequenced: blood. These receptors all stem from a woman between 18 and 30 years old with Graves' hyperthyroidism.

The chain uses TRBV9 and TRBJ2-7, with 7 bases lining up with TRBD1. Germline V gene lookup returns CDR1 SGDLS and CDR2 YYNGEE. There are 14 residues in the CDR3. Trimming removed 3 bases from V and 5 bases from J; junction bases left unmatched: 8. The CDR3: CASSAEGQVDEQYF. CDR3 nucleotide sequence: TGTGCCAGCAGCGCAGAAGGACAGGTTGACGAGCAGTACTTC.

This clonotype was seen repeatedly, ten times or more. This chain connects TRBV3-1 to TRBJ2-3; 10 bases are shared with TRBD2. Germline V gives CDR1 LGHDT, CDR2 YNNKEL (reference sequence). The CDR3 runs to 14 residues. V lost 5 bases and J lost 5; bases outside the gene matches: 4. The CDR3 loop reads CASSYWTSGDTQYF. The CDR3 DNA reads as TGTGCCAGCAGCTACTGGACTAGCGGAGATACGCAGTATTTT.

As for this clonotype: The junction differs from germline at one of its ends, possibly a read error. V and J are TRBV24-1 and TRBJ1-5, with no clear D. The CDR3 has 12 amino acids. The germline gives CDR1 KGHDR, CDR2 SFDVKD. The CDR3 protein is CATSEKNLPQHF. The CDR3, as DNA: TGTGCCACCAGTGAAAAGAATCTGCCCCAGCATTTT.

At least ten counts were recorded for this clonotype. V and J are TRBV6-5 and TRBJ2-2; D not resolved. CDR3 length: 17 residues. With 2 bases removed from V and 0 bases from J, the gap between germline ends came to 13 bases. Germline CDR1 is MNHEY and CDR2 is SVGAGI. The CDR3 here is CASSYALTESNTGELFF. In DNA form, the CDR3 reads TGTGCCAGCAGTTACGCTTTAACCGAATCGAACACCGGGGAGCTGTTTTTT.

This chain links TRBV27 with TRBJ2-7; a possible D gene is TRBD2 (7 bases). The CDR3 runs 14 residues. Per the germline V gene, CDR1 is MNHEY and CDR2 is SMNVEV (reference sequence). Trimming cost V 3 bases and J 3 bases, with 12 bases left between them. The CDR3 here is CASSFAGAYYEQYF. CDR3 in DNA: TGTGCCAGCAGTTTTGCGGGGGCATACTACGAGCAGTACTTC.

The chain links TRBV19 to TRBJ2-3; a weak D match, TRBD2 (5 bases). Germline CDR1 reads LNHDA; CDR2 reads SQIVND (reference sequence). V was cut by 7 bases and J by 6 bases, with 14 bases left in between. CDR3 length: 13 amino acids. The CDR3 loop is CASKSGTRDTQYF. CDR3 sequence (DNA): TGTGCCAGTAAGAGCGGTACGAGGGATACGCAGTATTTT.

Comment on this clonotype: A read error may explain this, as a much larger clone is one base away. This chain connects TRBV3-1 to TRBJ2-3, with 11 bases lining up with TRBD2. The germline V gene encodes CDR1 LGHDT and CDR2 YNNKEL (reference sequence). The CDR3 is made up of 17 amino acids. The DNA of the CDR3 is TGTGTCAGCAGCCATACACTAGCGGGAGATGACACAGATACGCAGTATTTT. It yields the protein CVSSHTLAGDDTDTQYF.